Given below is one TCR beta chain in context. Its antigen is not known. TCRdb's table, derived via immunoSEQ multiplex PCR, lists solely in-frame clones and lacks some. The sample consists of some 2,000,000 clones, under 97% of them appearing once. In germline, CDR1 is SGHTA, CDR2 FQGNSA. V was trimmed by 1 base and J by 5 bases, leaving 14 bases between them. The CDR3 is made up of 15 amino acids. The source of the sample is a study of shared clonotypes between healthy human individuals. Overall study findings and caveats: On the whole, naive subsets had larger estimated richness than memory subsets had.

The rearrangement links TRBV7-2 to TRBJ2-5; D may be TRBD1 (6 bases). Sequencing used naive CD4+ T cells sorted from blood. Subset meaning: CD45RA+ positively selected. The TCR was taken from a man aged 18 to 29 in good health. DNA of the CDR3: TGTGCCAGCAGCTTAGATGGCAGGGGATTGGAGACCCAGTACTTC. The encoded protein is CASSLDGRGLETQYF.